This T cell receptor (beta chain) comes out of a study of blood T cell repertoires in COVID-19. About the study: Collection of acute and convalescent COVID-19 samples took place in the United States, Italy and Spain.

The authors' processing: From reference gene primer amplification, estimates of nucleated cell counts were derived. The table came from immunoSEQ multiplex PCR; TCRdb's copy has only in-frame clones and leaves some out. V and J calls and clone size are copied from that table; D and trimming were computed from the DNA. The profile covers 140,000 or so clones, with around 82% appearing a single time and 4.2% taken by the ten largest. CDR3 length: 15 amino acids. Germline-derived CDR1 and CDR2 are LNHDA and SQIVND (reference sequence). Germline trimming cut 7 bases from V and 4 bases from J; bases unmatched to any gene: 7.

The genes are TRBV19 and TRBJ2-1, with 10 bases aligning to TRBD1. This clonotype was obtained from a man aged 60-69 years with acute or convalescent COVID-19. What was sequenced was peripheral blood. The CDR3 DNA reads TGTGCCAGTACCCCGGGACAGGGGAATTACAATGAGCAGTTCTTC. It codes for CASTPGQGNYNEQFF.